These 10 T cell receptor beta chains were sequenced from one sample in a study of blood T cell repertoires in COVID-19. Method: immunoSEQ multiplex PCR; TCRdb's copy keeps in-frame clones and lacks some. Among tens of thousands of clones listed, approximately 88% were seen once. Sequenced input: peripheral blood. These receptors came from a woman aged 45-65 years with acute or convalescent COVID-19.

V and J are TRBV28 and TRBJ1-5; D call uncertain. The germline V and J ends were trimmed by 4 bases and 3 bases, with 16 bases remaining between them. The CDR3 consists of 16 residues. CDR1 is MDHEN, CDR2 SYDVKM, per germline. In DNA, the CDR3 is TGTGCCAGCAGTTACGCTTCGGGTACACTCAATCAGCCCCAGCATTTT. As protein: CASSYASGTLNQPQHF.

In this sample, this clone turned up once. This sequence joins TRBV9 and TRBJ2-4; possible D gene TRBD1, 7 bases. V lost 3 bases to trimming and J lost 4 bases, with 11 bases between them. The length of the CDR3 is 14 residues. Germline CDR1 and CDR2: SGDLS and YYNGEE. The CDR3 DNA follows: TGTGCCAGCAGCGGCGCGGGACAGAAAAACATTCAGTACTTC. This codes for CASSGAGQKNIQYF. Drawing the rest from reference TRBV9 and TRBJ2-4, the complete variable domain is DSGVTQTPKHLITATGQRVTLRCSPRSGDLSVYWYQQSLDQGLQFLIQYYNGEERAKGNILERFSAQQFPDLHSELNLSSLELGDSALYFCASSGAGQKNIQYFGAGTRLSVL.

Note on this clone: The germline gene is not matched at one end of the junction; a read error may be the cause. The J gene is TRBJ2-3, the V gene TRBV7-7, with 8 bases that match TRBD2. Looked up from germline, CDR1 is SSHAT and CDR2 is FNYEAQ (reference sequence). The CDR3 has 14 amino acids. The CDR3, as DNA: TGTGCTAGCAGCCCTAGCGGGTTCGCAGATACGCAGTATTTT. Amino acids: CASSPSGFADTQYF.

The chain combines TRBV7-3 with TRBJ2-3; 9 positions agree with TRBD2. Germline V lookup: CDR1 SGHTA, CDR2 FQGTGA. V dropped 1 base and J dropped 4; count of bases not matched to a gene: 3. The CDR3 totals 15 residues. CDR3 residues: CASSLSGGASDTQYF. DNA of the CDR3: TGTGCCAGCAGCTTAAGCGGGGGGGCCTCAGATACGCAGTATTTT.

V gene TRBV19 combines with J gene TRBJ1-5; D gene unclear. This CDR3 is 13 amino acids long. The V end was cut by 6 bases, the J end by 0 bases, with 6 bases between. Germline values: CDR1 LNHDA, CDR2 SQIVND (reference sequence). CDR3 sequence: CASRLYSNQPQHF. The CDR3 bases are TGTGCCAGTAGATTGTATAGCAATCAGCCCCAGCATTTT.

This chain uses TRBV19 with TRBJ1-5; D remains ambiguous. The CDR3 loop spans 13 amino acids. V was trimmed by 7 bases and J by 6 bases, leaving 13 bases between them. Germline V gene data show CDR1 as LNHDA and CDR2 as SQIVND (reference sequence). The CDR3 bases are TGTGCCAGTAAGTTCGCCGCCGGTCAGCCCCAGCATTTT. This translates into CASKFAAGQPQHF.

CDR3 DNA: TGTGCCAGCAGTTTATCCGGTGGAAGGGGAGGCTACACCTTC. Amino acid sequence: CASSLSGGRGGYTF. The genes are TRBV27 and TRBJ1-2; D might be TRBD1 (5 bases). The CDR3 has 14 residues. Germline CDR1 MNHEY, CDR2 SMNVEV (reference sequence). V gave up 0 bases and J gave up 8 bases, with 13 bases separating them.

V and J are TRBV29-1 and TRBJ2-7; possible D gene TRBD1, 7 bases. Germline assignment: CDR1 SQVTM and CDR2 ANQGSEA. The CDR3 consists of 15 residues. Deletions cut 8 bases from V and 3 bases from J, with 23 bases between. CDR3 sequence: CSIEVVQGGIYEQYF. The CDR3 coding sequence is TGCAGCATCGAGGTGGTTCAGGGGGGAATCTACGAGCAGTACTTC.

V and J are TRBV29-1 and TRBJ2-7; unclear D gene. Trimming stripped 7 bases from V and 1 base from J, with 11 bases between. The CDR3 is 12 residues long. Per the germline V gene, CDR1 is SQVTM and CDR2 is ANQGSEA. CDR3 region: CSASGGSYEQYF. CDR3 nucleotides: TGCAGCGCCAGTGGCGGATCCTACGAGCAGTACTTC.

J is TRBJ1-2 and V is TRBV5-1, with 9 bases fitting TRBD1. Trimming at V came to 4 bases and at J to 8 bases, leaving 6 bases not matched to a gene. Germline values: CDR1 SGHRS, CDR2 YFSETQ. The CDR3 covers 13 residues. In nucleotides, the CDR3 is TGCGCCAGCAGCCCGGGACAGGGTACCGGCTACACCTTC. Its protein is CASSPGQGTGYTF.